These T cell receptor beta chains were read from a single sample in a study of PD-L1 blockade in urothelial cancer. The protocol was immunoSEQ multiplex PCR, while the TCRdb copy is restricted to in-frame clones and leaves out a portion. Among about 82,000 clones listed, about 81% were seen once. The material sequenced was PBMCs, taken around atezolizumab (anti-PD-L1) treatment. Every receptor here comes from an older man with urothelial cancer. CDR3s include the opening cysteine and the closing phenylalanine or tryptophan. The D gene is left open where the match is weak. Clone size is given for some rows only: seen once, a few or many times, or a class if the clone is expanded.

.	TRBV29-1	TRBJ1-2	.	12	TGCAGCGCCTATAATCCCGCGGCGGGCTACACCTTC	CSAYNPAAGYTF
TRBD2	TRBV6-5	TRBJ2-2	.	14	TGTGCCAGCAGGAGCGGGGATAACACCGGGGAGCTGTTTTTT	CASRSGDNTGELFF
.	TRBV7-9	TRBJ1-1	many	14	TGTGCCAGCAGCTTAGTAGCAGGGGTGGATGAAGCTTTCTTT	CASSLVAGVDEAFF
.	TRBV18	TRBJ1-2	.	16	TGTGCCAGCTCACCATCAATGGAGACGACGTTAAATGGCTACACCTTC	CASSPSMETTLNGYTF
.	TRBV7-2	TRBJ2-2	.	15	TGTGCCAGCAGCTTGGCATACGAGAACACCGGGGAGCTGTTTTTT	CASSLAYENTGELFF
.	TRBV18	TRBJ2-6	.	15	TGTGCCAGCTCAATTGACAGCTCTGGGGCCAACGTCCTGACTTTC	CASSIDSSGANVLTF
.	TRBV7-9	TRBJ2-6	.	15	TGTGCCAGCAGCTTGGGGGGCTCTGGGGCCAACGTCCTGACTTTC	CASSLGGSGANVLTF
.	TRBV7-8	TRBJ1-3	.	17	TGTGCCAGCAGCTTAGCCCCACAGGGATTCTCTGGAAACACCATATATTTT	CASSLAPQGFSGNTIYF
.	TRBV6-5	TRBJ1-2	.	14	TGTGCCAGCAGTTACGCCGGCTTGACGGGGGGCTACACCTTC	CASSYAGLTGGYTF
.	TRBV5-4	TRBJ1-4	.	16	TGTGCCAGCAGCTTGGATCCCGAGGAGATTAATGAAAAACTGTTTTTT	CASSLDPEEINEKLFF
TRBD1	TRBV5-1	TRBJ2-5	.	15	TGCGCCAGCAGCTTGGGGGCAGGGGGATATGAGACCCAGTACTTC	CASSLGAGGYETQYF
TRBD1	TRBV27	TRBJ2-2	.	16	TGTGCCAGCAAGTCACCCGGGACAGCGAACACCGGGGAGCTGTTTTTT	CASKSPGTANTGELFF
.	TRBV6-6	TRBJ2-5	.	15	TGTGCCAGCAGTTACTCGTATAGCGGACAAGAGACCCAGTACTTC	CASSYSYSGQETQYF
.	TRBV19	TRBJ2-1	.	16	TGTGCCAGTAGGATAGACGAGGGAGGATCCTACAATGAGCAGTTCTTC	CASRIDEGGSYNEQFF
.	TRBV30	TRBJ2-7	.	15	TGTGCCTGGAGTGTACCCAGGGTGGGTTCCTACGAGCAGTACTTC	CAWSVPRVGSYEQYF
.	TRBV27	TRBJ2-7	few	14	TGTGCCAGCAGTTCCTCGACACAGGGCTACGAGCAGTACTTC	CASSSSTQGYEQYF